The 18 T cell receptor beta chains below come from one sample, sequenced in a study of T cells after yellow fever vaccination. TCRdb re-called the 5' RACE reads through MiXCR, storing one row per CDR3 protein. The sample gives roughly 340,000 distinct CDR3 sequences, roughly 4% of which show up once; less than 25% is in the top ten. The sequenced sample was PBMCs, obtained 5 days after the yellow fever booster vaccination. These receptors originate from a man aged 18 to 30 who received the YFV17D yellow fever vaccine.

This clonotype was picked up a small number of times. V usage is TRBV12-3 or TRBV12-4 and J usage is TRBJ2-1; D uncertain. The V end lost 8 bases, the J end lost 0 bases, and 11 bases lay between the germline ends. There are 14 residues in the CDR3. The DNA for the CDR3 is TGTGCCAGCGGAGTCTGGGGCTCCTACAATGAGCAGTTCTTC. Translating it yields CASGVWGSYNEQFF.

This clonotype turned up a few times. This chain links TRBV6-1 with TRBJ2-1, with D maybe TRBD1 (6 bases). Per germline, CDR1 MNHNS and CDR2 SASEGT. With 2 bases removed from V and 4 bases from J, the gap between germline ends came to 12 bases. The CDR3 is made up of 15 amino acids. The CDR3 sequence: CASSESLQGYNEQFF. The CDR3 coding sequence is TGTGCCAGCAGTGAAAGCTTACAGGGTTACAATGAGCAGTTCTTC.

The genes are TRBV2 and TRBJ1-5, with D uncertain. The CDR3 is made up of 13 amino acids. V lost 7 bases and J lost 4, with 11 bases in between. CDR1 SNHLY and CDR2 FYNNEI come from the germline V gene. CDR3: CASNEGGNQPQHF. CDR3 in DNA: TGTGCCAGCAACGAGGGAGGGAATCAGCCCCAGCATTTT.

V usage is TRBV29-1 and J usage is TRBJ1-2; D gene uncertain. Between the trimmed V and J ends, which lost 0 bases and 8 bases, there was a span of 13 bases. CDR3 length: 13 amino acids. Germline V gene data show CDR1 as SQVTM and CDR2 as ANQGSEA. CDR3 bases: TGCAGCGTTGAAGAGGTAATCGGGAGCGGCTACACCTTC. It encodes CSVEEVIGSGYTF.

Many counts were recorded for this clonotype. This chain joins TRBV5-1 and TRBJ2-7; tentative D call: TRBD1 (5 bases). The CDR3 has 14 residues. Trimming removed 3 bases at V and 1 base at J, with 11 bases between. CDR1 and CDR2 (germline): SGHRS, YFSETQ. CDR3 coding DNA: TGCGCCAGCAGCTCCGCGACAGATTCCTACGAGCAGTACTTC. Residues: CASSSATDSYEQYF.

This clonotype appeared a few times. The V and J genes are TRBV29-1 and TRBJ1-5, with unresolved D. This CDR3 spans 13 amino acids. CDR1 and CDR2 from the germline V gene are SQVTM and ANQGSEA. The ends were cut back, 4 bases at V and 7 bases at J, with 14 bases in the middle. The CDR3 sequence: CSVVQRPGQPQHF. The CDR3 DNA is TGCAGCGTTGTGCAACGGCCGGGGCAGCCCCAGCATTTT. Based on the CDR3 plus reference TRBV29-1 and TRBJ1-5, the full variable domain is SAVISQKPSRDICQRGTSLTIQCQVDSQVTMMFWYRQQPGQSLTLIATANQGSEATYESGFVIDKFPISRPNLTFSTLTVSNMSPEDSSIYLCSVVQRPGQPQHFGDGTRLSIL.

V and J are TRBV18 and TRBJ1-1, with D possibly matching TRBD1 (5 bases). This CDR3 region has 14 residues. Germline V gene sequence: CDR1 KGHSH, CDR2 LQKENI. Trimming took 3 bases from V and 1 from J, leaving 9 bases between them. CDR3 DNA sequence: TGTGCCAGCTCACCTTGGGACGGGAACACTGAAGCTTTCTTT. This codes for CASSPWDGNTEAFF.

This clonotype was observed a handful of times. V usage is TRBV6-6 and J usage is TRBJ1-5; unclear D gene. The length of the CDR3 is 14 residues. The ends were cut back, 6 bases at V and 2 bases at J, with 11 bases in the middle. Germline V lookup: CDR1 MNHNY, CDR2 SVGAGI (reference sequence). The CDR3: CASSDSSRNQPQHF. In DNA, the CDR3 is TGTGCCAGCAGCGACTCATCCCGCAATCAGCCCCAGCATTTT.

This clonotype was observed a handful of times. The J gene is TRBJ2-1, the V gene TRBV5-4, with TRBD1 as a possible D gene (5 bases). Deletions cut 0 bases from V and 5 bases from J, with 12 bases between. The CDR3 totals 15 residues. Germline V gives CDR1 SGHNT, CDR2 YYREEE (reference sequence). Here the CDR3 reads CASSLVQGIDNEQFF. In DNA form, the CDR3 reads TGTGCCAGCAGCTTGGTGCAGGGAATCGACAATGAGCAGTTCTTC.

This clonotype was counted a few times. The chain uses TRBV29-1 and TRBJ2-3; TRBD2 matches 11 bases. J gave up 2 bases and V 6 bases, and 4 bases lay outside the gene matches. The CDR3 contains 14 residues. CDR1 SQVTM and CDR2 ANQGSEA come from the germline V gene. CDR3 sequence (DNA): TGCAGCGTGTCGGGACTAGCGGACACAGATACGCAGTATTTT. This sequence encodes CSVSGLADTDTQYF.

The sample holds many counts of this clonotype. The chain couples TRBV6-2 or TRBV6-3 to TRBJ2-7; TRBD1 matches 9 bases. CDR3 length: 14 amino acids. V lost 6 bases and J lost 3; bases outside the gene matches: 6. The V gene's germline CDR1 is MNHEY and CDR2 SVGEGT. CDR3 residues: CASRLRQGGYEQYV. DNA of the CDR3: TGTGCCAGCAGGCTTCGACAGGGGGGCTACGAGCAGTACGTC.

This clonotype showed up many times. The chain employs TRBV24-1 and TRBJ2-7, with D tentatively TRBD2 (5 bases). The germline CDR1 and CDR2 sequences are KGHDR and SFDVKD. This CDR3 has 13 residues. Trimming removed 3 bases from V and 5 bases from J, with 10 bases in between. CDR3 sequence (DNA): TGTGCCACCAGTGATCACGGGGTCCACGAGCAGTACGTC. It translates to CATSDHGVHEQYV.

The rearrangement links TRBV5-6 to TRBJ2-5; perhaps TRBD2 as D (7 bases). The CDR3 length is 15 residues. Germline CDR1 and CDR2: SGHDT and YYEEEE. Deletions cut 1 base from V and 2 bases from J, with 12 bases between. The chain's CDR3 is CASSLWGGPQETQYF. The CDR3 DNA follows: TGTGCCAGCAGCTTGTGGGGGGGCCCACAAGAGACCCAGTACTTC.

This clonotype was recorded many times. The rearrangement joins TRBV19 to TRBJ2-1, with D maybe TRBD2 (5 bases). The germline V and J ends were trimmed by 8 bases and 3 bases, with 11 bases remaining between them. This CDR3 is built from 13 residues. In germline, CDR1 is LNHDA, CDR2 SQIVND (reference sequence). CDR3 in DNA: TGTGCCAGTTCACCGGGATACTACAATGAGCAGTTCTTC. This encodes CASSPGYYNEQFF.

In its sample, this clonotype was seen a few times. The chain links TRBV5-6 to TRBJ1-5; 8 nucleotides line up with TRBD1. The CDR3 consists of 14 residues. The junction had 5 bases not matched to a gene; V was cut back by 4 bases and J by 5 bases. The V gene's germline CDR1 is SGHDT and CDR2 YYEEEE. CDR3 region: CASSTTGAYQPQHF. The CDR3, as DNA: TGTGCCAGCAGCACGACAGGGGCCTATCAGCCCCAGCATTTT.

This clonotype was seen ten or more times. The rearrangement links TRBV7-9 to TRBJ2-7, with D perhaps matching TRBD1 (6 bases). The ends were cut back, 7 bases at V and 2 bases at J, with 15 bases in the middle. Germline-derived CDR1 and CDR2 are SEHNR and FQNEAQ (reference sequence). The CDR3 extends over 14 amino acids. CDR3 sequence (DNA): TGTGCCAGCACGGCTCACGACAGGACCTACGAGCAGTACTTC. It is translated as CASTAHDRTYEQYF.

This clonotype was counted at least ten times. V is TRBV6-5 and J is TRBJ1-5; 8 bases agree with TRBD1. CDR1 is MNHEY and CDR2 is SVGAGI in the germline V gene. The CDR3 has 16 amino acids. J lost 4 bases, V lost 6 bases, and 11 bases had no gene match. The CDR3 coding sequence is TGTGCCAGCAGCCGCACGGTGCAGGGGGCAAATCAGCCCCAGCATTTT. Its protein product is CASSRTVQGANQPQHF.

The chain combines TRBV7-2 with TRBJ2-7; the D gene could be TRBD1 or TRBD2 (5 bases each). Looked up from germline, CDR1 is SGHTA and CDR2 is FQGNSA. The V end lost 3 bases, the J end lost 5 bases, and 8 bases lay between the germline ends. The length of the CDR3 is 12 residues. CDR3 sequence: CASSFRDHEQYF. CDR3 nucleotides: TGTGCCAGCAGCTTCCGGGACCACGAGCAGTACTTC. Using reference TRBV7-2 and TRBJ2-7 for the parts outside the CDR3, the full variable domain is GAGVSQSPSNKVTEKGKDVELRCDPISGHTALYWYRQSLGQGLEFLIYFQGNSAPDKSGLPSDRFSAERTGGSVSTLTIQRTQQEDSAVYLCASSFRDHEQYFGPGTRLTVT.